These 23 T cell receptor beta chains originate from one sample sequenced in a study of CD4 T cells in relation to SARS-CoV-2 and coronaviruses. Some clones are missing from TCRdb's copy, which holds only in-frame ones; the method was immunoSEQ multiplex PCR. In the table there are about 22,000 clones, roughly 73% of which are singletons. Before the COVID-19 pandemic, during about 2011-2019, CD4+ T cells were taken from unexposed donors. After ten to eleven days of culture, CD4+ T cells were isolated. These TCRs' antigens remain unknown. The sample comprised CD4+ T cells from PBMCs, cultured in vitro. The receptors originated from a human donor in good health.

In its sample, this clone ranks as medium-sized (0.01 to 0.1%). V is TRBV5-1 and J is TRBJ2-5; D is undetermined. The CDR3 covers 13 residues. Trimming removed 4 bases from V and 9 bases from J, with 16 bases in between. The V gene's germline CDR1 is SGHRS and CDR2 YFSETQ. CDR3: CASSPYDRVSQYF. CDR3 sequence (DNA): TGCGCCAGCAGCCCCTATGATAGGGTGTCCCAGTACTTC.

V and J are TRBV10-1 and TRBJ1-1; no firm D call. Germline CDR1 is WNHNN and CDR2 is SYGVQD (reference sequence). This CDR3 is 14 amino acids long. Trimming shortened V by 4 bases and J by 0 bases, and 9 bases separated the two germline ends. The CDR3: CASSVSGMNTEAFF. CDR3 bases: TGCGCCAGCAGTGTTTCCGGGATGAACACTGAAGCTTTCTTT.

This clone was found once. The chain recombines TRBV20-1 with TRBJ1-2; maybe TRBD1 (6 bases). The CDR3 is 14 amino acids. Germline-derived CDR1 and CDR2 are DFQATT and SNEGSKA (reference sequence). Deletions cut 3 bases from V and 0 bases from J, with 11 bases between. DNA of the CDR3: TGCAGTGCTAGTTCAGGGGCCACTAACTATGGCTACACCTTC. Translating gives CSASSGATNYGYTF.

The chain uses TRBV19 and TRBJ1-5; no firm D call. Germline V gene lookup returns CDR1 LNHDA and CDR2 SQIVND (reference sequence). This CDR3 is built from 15 residues. V was pared by 7 bases and J by 7 bases, with 20 bases between. CDR3 in amino acids: CASTAPQGRVQPQHF. In DNA form, the CDR3 reads TGTGCCAGTACCGCTCCCCAAGGAAGGGTCCAGCCCCAGCATTTT.

The chain carries TRBV2 and TRBJ1-6; tentatively, D is TRBD1 (5 bases). Looked up from germline, CDR1 is SNHLY and CDR2 is FYNNEI. V lost 4 bases and J lost 0, with 16 bases in between. The CDR3 has 18 amino acids. In DNA form, the CDR3 reads TGTGCCAGCAGTGCCTCCCTGGGGGAGAGCTCCTATAATTCACCCCTCCACTTT. Translation: CASSASLGESSYNSPLHF.

The chain joins TRBV3-1 (or the pseudogene TRBV3-2) to TRBJ2-1; no definite D call. Trimming pared 3 bases from V and 10 bases from J, leaving 10 bases between. Germline V gene data show CDR1 as LGHDT and CDR2 as YNNKEL (reference sequence). The CDR3 length is 12 residues. CDR3 bases: TGTGCCAGCAGCCAGACCCCGAGGGAGCAGTTCTTC. This gives the protein CASSQTPREQFF.

The chain is built from TRBV30 and TRBJ2-7; D call uncertain. The V gene's germline CDR1 is GTSNPN and CDR2 SVGIG (reference sequence). Trimming stripped 0 bases from V and 3 bases from J, with 9 bases between. The CDR3 is made up of 13 amino acids. The CDR3 nucleotides are TGTGCCTGGAGTGTAGGCGAGTTCTACGAGCAGTACTTC. Amino acids: CAWSVGEFYEQYF.

Here the CDR3 DNA reads TGTCCACTGGTAAGGCGGGATGGCTACAATGAGCAGTTCTTC. As protein: CPLVRRDGYNEQFF. The chain links TRBV12-5 to TRBJ2-1, with a possible D match to TRBD2 (6 bases). The germline V gene has CDR1 LGHNT and CDR2 FRNRAP. The CDR3 length is 14 residues.

This chain links TRBV9 with TRBJ2-2; no clear D gene. The V and J ends lost 4 bases and 6 bases respectively, with 16 bases between them. There are 15 residues in the CDR3. CDR1 and CDR2 (germline): SGDLS, YYNGEE. The CDR3 is CASSLTSVGSGELFF. For the CDR3, the DNA is TGTGCCAGCAGCCTTACGAGCGTGGGCTCCGGGGAGCTGTTTTTT.

The chain links TRBV19 to TRBJ1-1; D is uncertain. The germline CDR1 and CDR2 sequences are LNHDA and SQIVND (reference sequence). The V gene lost 6 bases and the J gene lost 1 base, with 12 bases spanning the gap. There are 14 residues in the CDR3. The CDR3 region is CASSRREGNTEAFF. The DNA of the CDR3 is TGTGCCAGTAGCCGCCGAGAGGGGAACACTGAAGCTTTCTTT.

CDR3 coding DNA: TGTGCCAGTAACCCGAGAGGGGGGGAGACCTATGGCTACACCTTC. As protein: CASNPRGGETYGYTF. The chain recombines TRBV19 with TRBJ1-2; a weak D match, TRBD1 (6 bases). Germline loops: CDR1 LNHDA, CDR2 SQIVND (reference sequence). The ends were cut back, 7 bases at V and 4 bases at J, with 19 bases in the middle. The CDR3 covers 15 residues.

This clone was detected only once. The rearrangement links TRBV6-1 to TRBJ2-5; D is possibly TRBD1 (6 bases). This CDR3 region has 14 residues. Per germline, CDR1 MNHNS and CDR2 SASEGT. Trimming pared 2 bases from V and 5 bases from J, leaving 12 bases between. This chain's CDR3 is CASSETGTGETQYF. The CDR3 DNA reads as TGTGCCAGCAGTGAAACAGGGACCGGGGAGACCCAGTACTTC.

The chain combines TRBV6-5 with TRBJ2-7; D is uncertain. Germline values: CDR1 MNHEY, CDR2 SVGAGI. This CDR3 contains 11 residues. The V and J ends lost 4 bases and 6 bases respectively, with 7 bases between them. CDR3: CASSSSTEQYF. CDR3 nucleotides: TGTGCCAGCAGTTCATCTACCGAGCAGTACTTC.

The rearrangement uses TRBV12-2 and TRBJ2-7. TRBV12-2 is assigned pseudogene status. This CDR3 region has 15 residues. The CDR3 DNA sequence: TGTGCAAGTCGCTCTGACCCATCCTGGGTTTCCGAGCAGTACTTC. Amino acids: CASRSDPSWVSEQYF.

J is TRBJ2-7 and V is TRBV27; 9 positions agree with TRBD2. V gave up 5 bases and J gave up 0 bases; unmatched junction bases: 5. Germline V gene lookup returns CDR1 MNHEY and CDR2 SMNVEV (reference sequence). The CDR3 has 15 amino acids. The CDR3: CASSPAGGLSYEQYF. The CDR3, as DNA: TGTGCCAGCAGTCCAGCGGGAGGCCTCTCCTACGAGCAGTACTTC.

The V call is TRBV19, the J call TRBJ2-7, with 10 bases matching TRBD1. Trimming at V came to 10 bases and at J to 3 bases, leaving 6 bases not matched to a gene. Germline-derived CDR1 and CDR2 are LNHDA and SQIVND (reference sequence). This CDR3 contains 13 residues. This CDR3 reads CATSRDRGYEQYF. The CDR3 DNA is TGTGCCACGAGCCGGGACAGGGGCTACGAGCAGTACTTC.

The chain links TRBV5-8 to TRBJ2-6; D uncertain. This CDR3 comprises 16 residues. Deletions cut 2 bases from V and 2 bases from J, with 11 bases between. Germline lookup yields CDR1 SGHTS and CDR2 YDEGEE. The CDR3 DNA follows: TGTGCCAGCAGCTTTTATTTCCAGACTGGGGCCAACGTCCTGACTTTC. It encodes CASSFYFQTGANVLTF.

This clone appeared once. The chain is built from TRBV6-5 and TRBJ1-5, with TRBD1 matching over 10 bases. This CDR3 region has 15 residues. From germline, CDR1 is MNHEY and CDR2 SVGAGI. The J segment lost 6 bases and the V segment lost 5 bases, leaving 7 bases of the junction unmatched. This chain's CDR3 is CASSLRQGASQPQHF. The CDR3 DNA reads TGTGCCAGCAGTCTTCGACAGGGGGCGAGTCAGCCCCAGCATTTT.

This clone occurred a few times. Other DNA sequences of this sample code for an identical CDR3. The rearrangement uses TRBV28 and TRBJ2-3, with 7 nucleotides matching TRBD1. Losses at the gene ends were 5 bases for V and 0 bases for J; bases not matched to a gene: 5. From germline, CDR1 is MDHEN and CDR2 SYDVKM. The CDR3 has 15 residues. DNA for the CDR3: TGTGCCAGCAGTCCGGACAGGCGCAGCACAGATACGCAGTATTTT. Residues: CASSPDRRSTDTQYF.

The rearrangement links TRBV29-1 to TRBJ1-2; D not certain. The CDR3 covers 15 residues. Trimming cost V 2 bases and J 0 bases, with 13 bases left between them. The germline V gene encodes CDR1 SQVTM and CDR2 ANQGSEA. CDR3 sequence (DNA): TGCAGCGTTGAAACCCCCTTGGGGACTAACTATGGCTACACCTTC. Its protein is CSVETPLGTNYGYTF.

The genes are TRBV3-1 (or the pseudogene TRBV3-2) and TRBJ2-1, with 14 bases identical to TRBD2. Trimming at V came to 3 bases and at J to 6 bases, leaving 7 bases not matched to a gene. CDR1 and CDR2 (germline): LGHDT, YNNKEL (reference sequence). The CDR3 has 17 residues. Here the CDR3 DNA reads TGTGCCAGCAGCCACTTAGGTGGGACTAGCGGGAGCAATGAGCAGTTCTTC. It yields the protein CASSHLGGTSGSNEQFF.

This clone was counted between two and nine times. CDR3: CASSEVFGVGRTNEKLFF. CDR3 nucleotide sequence: TGTGCCAGCAGTGAAGTCTTCGGGGTGGGGCGAACTAATGAAAAACTGTTTTTT. The rearrangement links TRBV6-1 to TRBJ1-4; a possible D gene is TRBD1 (5 bases). CDR1 is MNHNS and CDR2 is SASEGT in the germline V gene. The V gene lost 1 base and the J gene lost 1 base, with 16 bases spanning the gap. The CDR3 has 18 residues.

The J gene is TRBJ2-3, the V gene TRBV3-1 (or the pseudogene TRBV3-2); possibly TRBD1 or TRBD2 for D (7 bases each). Trimming removed 6 bases at V and 3 bases at J, with 13 bases between. Germline V gene data show CDR1 as LGHDT and CDR2 as YNNKEL (reference sequence). The CDR3 contains 14 residues. The CDR3 reads CASSHRGGTDTQYF. The CDR3 DNA reads TGTGCCAGCAGTCACAGGGGAGGGACAGATACGCAGTATTTT.